This T cell receptor (beta chain) was profiled in a study of shared clonotypes between healthy human individuals (TCRdb year 2020). Background on the whole study: The cohort included three men and a couple of women between 18 and 49 years of age. For each donor, CD4 naive and CD4 memory were each given three plates, CD8 naive was given two plates, and CD8 memory was given one plate. To estimate repertoire size and how much clonotypes are shared between individuals, the study performed deep sequencing of blood TCR repertoires from five healthy adults. Libraries were prepared and TCR repertoires were sequenced by different laboratories using diverse techniques, in order to increase sequencing depth and limit assay-specific biases. Each donor's leukapheresis produced roughly between roughly 0.85 and 10 billion PBMCs.

Using the deep immunoSEQ assay, TCR CDR3 regions were amplified from genomic DNA by multiplex PCR. For each cell subset, the extracted genomic DNA was distributed evenly across all wells of several immunoSEQ 96-well plates, and each plate served as one replicate. For sorted subsets, each replicate PCR was loaded with around 200 ng genomic DNA, equivalent to about 30,000 T cell genomes. Purified libraries were quantified with a Qubit 3.0 fluorometer, sized on a Bioanalyzer 2100, and re-quantified with the KAPA Library Quantification kit. A separate single-read 150-cycle Illumina NextSeq 550 flow cell was used to sequence each immunoSEQ 96-well plate. Concerning the study's data processing: Because only junctional sequences without quality scores were contained in the immunoSEQ output, filtering matching that applied to full-length reads could not be performed. Sequences were annotated with PyIR, a Python wrapper for IgBLAST v1.9, using IMGT germline references to assign V/J genes and CDR3. Reads were filtered out if the reads had weak V/J assignments (E-value above 1e-6), no CDR3, stop codons, out-of-frame junctions, or ambiguous translated residues. A V3J clonotype was defined by an identical inferred V gene, J gene, and CDR3 amino acid sequence. The percentage overlap between two repertoires was calculated by dividing the number of shared unique clonotypes by the size of the smaller repertoire. Richness of each repertoire was evaluated using RTK rarefaction, the Chao1 estimator, and Recon v2.1 estimates of unobserved clonotypes. OLGA was used to compute generation probabilities for all TCRbeta clonotypes that the gDNA method yielded from a few donors. The source is immuneACCESS, and TCRdb retained only in-frame sequences with V and J called. Part of the clones is not carried over; for the studies checked, unresolved V genes explain less than half of this, and the remainder is unexplained. Clone size and the V and J calls come from that table; the DNA yielded D and trimming. For this sample there are 2 million to 2.5 million clones; under 97% appear just once. The ten largest account for approximately 0.13% of the sample.

The donors were healthy, HIV-negative adults with no recently reported acute infections or vaccinations. Every donor was a Caucasian adult living in Nashville, Tennessee, USA. Magnetic negative selection was used to enrich CD4+ T cells, after which naive cells were positively selected on CD45RA and the negative fraction became the memory subset. Blood was obtained by leukapheresis, after which PBMCs were separated by Ficoll-Histopaque density gradient centrifugation and cryopreserved in liquid nitrogen vapor phase. Purity and quantity of every magnetically sorted T cell population were checked by analytical flow cytometry. Each sorted fraction had its genomic DNA isolated and then quantified by UV absorbance on a Nanodrop 2000c. On the study overall, not on this receptor specifically: Rarefaction of sorted-subset datasets indicated incomplete sequencing despite the large sequencing depth. Pairwise subsampling led to the expectation that sequencing depth would affect the degree of clonotype sharing among donors. Because the study included a small number of donors, the genetic and exposure-history diversity represented was limited. Sharing across a few donors was observed for 5% to 6.5% of naive CD4, around 3.5% of naive CD8, around 2.5% of memory CD4, and around 0.42% of memory CD8 clonotypes. Naive subsets generally had larger estimated clonotype richness than memory subsets. Clonotypes shared by all four sorted-subset donors showed higher generation probabilities than non-shared clonotypes. Only blood was sampled, and tissue TCR repertoires likely differ from those in blood.

Of note for this clone: Its target antigen remains unknown. The record has no base qualities; no much larger clone is one base away.

At the junction V is shortened by 7 bases and J by 9 bases; bases outside the gene matches: 6. The CDR3 holds 13 amino acids from the cysteine to the phenylalanine. The entry retains the CDR3 DNA only, 39 bases that are in frame from base 1. The germline V gene sets CDR1 to SGHDT and CDR2 to YYEEEE. Input material: naive CD4+ T cells sorted from blood. The cell subset or site label corresponds to: CD45RA+ positively selected. Recombination connected TRBV5-6 to TRBJ1-6; TRBD1 aligns with 8 central bases. The source is a man younger than 35 in good health. CDR3 sequence: CASAGTGISPLHF. The nucleotide sequence is given as TGTGCCAGCGCCGGGACAGGAATTTCACCCCTCCACTTT.